A single sample gave rise to the 6 T cell receptor beta chains below, sequenced in a study of human T cells and chemical hapten exposure. Regarding time point: patch test 1, 2 weeks after DPC sensitization. Treatment defined: therapeutic diphenylcyclopropenone sensitization with weekly scalp DPC. TCRdb ran MiXCR on the RACE reads and lists one entry per CDR3 protein. The top ten hold 1.3% to 1.5% of the sample, which has under 85,000 distinct CDR3 sequences, 10% seen once. The source material was whole blood, sampled in connection with sensitization to the hapten diphenylcyclopropenone (DPC). Receptors originate from a woman aged 45-60 years with alopecia areata. Some clones in this sample may be carry-over from other donors' samples.

The J gene is TRBJ2-3, the V gene TRBV27; 7 bases line up with TRBD1. Germline CDR1 MNHEY, CDR2 SMNVEV (reference sequence). Losses at the gene ends were 6 bases for V and 6 bases for J; bases not matched to a gene: 6. This CDR3 comprises 13 residues. In DNA, the CDR3 is TGTGCCAGCAGAGGGACAGACCTGGATACGCAGTATTTT. Its protein is CASRGTDLDTQYF.

The chain joins TRBV6-5 to TRBJ2-3, with 12 bases aligning to TRBD1. Germline values: CDR1 MNHEY, CDR2 SVGAGI. The CDR3 loop spans 17 amino acids. With V trimmed by 0 bases and J by 4 bases, 5 bases remained unmatched. CDR3 amino acids: CASSYSAGTGGADTQYF. The DNA of the CDR3 is TGTGCCAGCAGTTACTCAGCCGGGACAGGGGGCGCAGATACGCAGTATTTT.

The CDR3: CSAYLLAGSYNEQFF. Here the CDR3 DNA reads TGCAGTGCCTACCTACTAGCGGGGTCCTACAATGAGCAGTTCTTC. The chain combines TRBV20-1 with TRBJ2-1; 10 nucleotides line up with TRBD2. This CDR3 spans 15 amino acids. V lost 6 bases and J lost 1; bases outside the gene matches: 6. The germline gives CDR1 DFQATT, CDR2 SNEGSKA (reference sequence).

The genes are TRBV30 and TRBJ1-1, with D possibly matching TRBD1 (5 bases). Germline CDR1 and CDR2: GTSNPN and SVGIG (reference sequence). The CDR3 runs to 13 residues. The V and J ends lost 1 base and 6 bases respectively, with 12 bases between them. The CDR3 DNA reads TGTGCCTGGAGTGGCGACAGATCATCTGAAGCTTTCTTT. This sequence encodes CAWSGDRSSEAFF. Full variable domain (rest looked up from reference TRBV30 and TRBJ1-1): SQTIHQWPATLVQPVGSPLSLECTVEGTSNPNLYWYRQAAGRGLQLLFYSVGIGQISSEVPQNLSASRPQDRQFILSSKKLLLSDSGFYLCAWSGDRSSEAFFGQGTRLTVV.

The chain is built from TRBV18 and TRBJ2-1, with TRBD2 matching over 10 bases. Losses at the gene ends were 4 bases for V and 4 bases for J; bases not matched to a gene: 10. CDR1 and CDR2 (germline): KGHSH, LQKENI. This CDR3 spans 17 amino acids. CDR3 sequence: CASSRSAGTSAYNEQFF. CDR3 in DNA: TGTGCCAGCTCACGCTCTGCCGGGACTAGCGCATACAATGAGCAGTTCTTC.

The V and J genes are TRBV6-2 or TRBV6-3 and TRBJ2-5; 7 positions match TRBD1. The CDR3 is 14 amino acids. Per the germline V gene, CDR1 is MNHEY and CDR2 is SVGEGT. J lost 3 bases, V lost 1 base, and 2 bases had no gene match. CDR3 in DNA: TGTGCCAGCAGTTACTTCACAGGGGAAGAGACCCAGTACTTC. This sequence encodes CASSYFTGEETQYF.